The rows below give T cell receptor beta chains drawn from one sample of a study of blood T cell repertoires in COVID-19. Sequencing was performed with immunoSEQ multiplex PCR; in TCRdb, only in-frame clones are kept and a portion is missing. The table lists about 140,000 clones, over 65% of them singletons. Sequences were obtained from peripheral blood. The receptors here all came from a man aged 50-59 years with acute or convalescent COVID-19. Both conserved end residues are part of each CDR3. Expanded clones are given a class, and other clones once, few, many or no size at all.

size: once
V: TRBV3-1/TRBV3-2
CDR3: CASSLDAVSVETQYF

size: NA
V: TRBV18
CDR3: CASCSRGDNEQFF

size: NA
V: TRBV5-4
CDR3: CASSSGQGQEQYF

size: NA
V: TRBV10-2
CDR3: CASSDGGGASKNIQYF

size: NA
V: TRBV19
CDR3: CASSTGLNTEAFF

size: NA
V: TRBV29-1
CDR3: CSAVGARNTEAFF

size: NA
V: TRBV11-2
CDR3: CASSFTFSGGDFSYNEQFF

size: NA
V: TRBV5-4
CDR3: CASSWEQGAGELFF

size: once
V: TRBV19
CDR3: CASSKTSGGQGNEQFF

size: NA
V: TRBV4-1
CDR3: CASSFKTDNSPLHF

size: NA
V: TRBV10-3
CDR3: CAISGGTGHTEAFF

size: NA
V: TRBV3-1/TRBV3-2
CDR3: CASSYSGAEQFF

size: NA
V: TRBV11-2
CDR3: CASSLGPRGAEETQYF

size: few
V: TRBV19
CDR3: CASSIDSQETQYF

size: NA
V: TRBV6-5
CDR3: CASGRQPDHPYGYTF

size: NA
V: TRBV6-5
CDR3: CASRRDRVFNEKLFF

size: NA
V: TRBV12-3/TRBV12-4
CDR3: CASSFRGDQPQHF

size: once
V: TRBV11-2
CDR3: CASSSRLAGGGDTQYF

size: once
V: TRBV4-1
CDR3: CASSQQPGGNSPLHF

size: NA
V: TRBV6-5
CDR3: CASSPGVTYNEQFF

size: NA
V: TRBV7-3
CDR3: CASSLGQGALGAETQYF

size: many
V: TRBV15
CDR3: CATSRDQTGRRYTF

size: NA
V: TRBV3-1/TRBV3-2
CDR3: CASSQADTPSEKLFF

size: NA
V: TRBV7-8
CDR3: CASSLAGPGGDTQYF

size: NA
V: TRBV10-3
CDR3: CAISEERDSLNF

size: NA
V: TRBV5-5
CDR3: CASSLAGEPNSFYGYTF

size: NA
V: TRBV27
CDR3: CASSFNNSPLHF

size: NA
V: TRBV7-6
CDR3: CASSQRDSPLDTQYF

size: NA
V: TRBV3-1/TRBV3-2
CDR3: CASSQRLRARTEAFF

size: NA
V: TRBV11-2
CDR3: CASSSGTGVSYGYTF

size: NA
V: TRBV19
CDR3: CASSIQRQGKTEAFF

size: NA
V: TRBV6-5
CDR3: CASRNSGTTTGELFF

size: few
V: TRBV19
CDR3: CASMEQGDRWDTEAFF

size: few
V: TRBV20-1
CDR3: CSASWRLGYGYTF

size: NA
V: TRBV5-1
CDR3: CASSLQGSYNEQFF

size: NA
V: TRBV2
CDR3: CAISRDRDYEQYF

size: NA
V: TRBV3-1/TRBV3-2
CDR3: CASSWEGTEAFF

size: NA
V: TRBV6-5
CDR3: CASSPLGVPNDEQFF

size: NA
V: TRBV2
CDR3: CASRNMGNQPQHF

size: once
V: TRBV6-5
CDR3: CASTEGAGIQETQYF

size: once
V: TRBV28
CDR3: CASRAGPYEQYF

size: NA
V: TRBV6-1
CDR3: CASSENAGIDNEQFF

size: NA
V: TRBV10-3
CDR3: CAISDLDRVGKTEAFF

size: NA
V: TRBV7-9
CDR3: CASSPAGETQYF

size: NA
V: TRBV6-1
CDR3: CASSDTILMNTEAFF

size: once
V: TRBV2
CDR3: CASRIAESTDTQYF

size: NA
V: TRBV6-5
CDR3: CASSYSTGVGTEAFF

size: NA
V: TRBV6-1
CDR3: CASSEEGGVYNEQFF

size: NA
V: TRBV5-1
CDR3: CASSTLQGGVEQYF

size: NA
V: TRBV7-9
CDR3: CASSSTGSQPQHF

size: NA
V: TRBV30
CDR3: CAWSVLGAGGYTF

size: NA
V: TRBV11-3
CDR3: CASSLDKAGPQDGYTF